The rows below give T cell receptor beta chains drawn from one sample of a study of T cell repertoires and Cas9 in healthy adults. Profiled with immunoSEQ multiplex PCR; TCRdb holds only in-frame clones, not every one. The sample contains tens of thousands of clones, about 90% of which appear only once. Sequencing was carried out using CD4+ effector T cells (CD127+, CD25-, CD137-, CD154-) from PBMCs; culture status not recorded. The receptors here all came from a human donor in good health. CDR3s include the opening cysteine and the closing phenylalanine or tryptophan. A D gene is named only where the DNA matches it firmly. Some rows mark clone size as missing; the rest say once, few, many or name a class of expanded clone.

v_gene,len,j_gene,abundance,d_gene,CDR3aa,CDR3nt
TRBV4-3,13,TRBJ2-1,NA,NA,CASSQGLVGEQFF,TGCGCCAGCAGCCAAGGGCTAGTAGGTGAGCAGTTCTTC
TRBV29-1,13,TRBJ1-5,NA,NA,CSAKWGLNQPQHF,TGCAGCGCGAAATGGGGTTTAAATCAGCCCCAGCATTTT
TRBV18,12,TRBJ1-2,NA,NA,CASSASNYGYTF,TGTGCCAGCTCAGCTTCTAACTATGGCTACACCTTC
TRBV11-2,15,TRBJ2-2,once,NA,CASAWARQNTGELFF,TGTGCCAGCGCTTGGGCTCGCCAGAACACCGGGGAGCTGTTTTTT
TRBV6-5,12,TRBJ2-1,NA,NA,CASTTAYNEQFF,TGTGCCAGCACTACAGCGTACAATGAGCAGTTCTTC
TRBV7-9,13,TRBJ2-3,NA,TRBD1,CASRPTGADTQYF,TGTGCCAGCAGGCCGACAGGGGCAGATACGCAGTATTTT
TRBV4-3,16,TRBJ1-1,NA,NA,CASSQDLDSDITEAFF,TGCGCCAGCAGCCAAGATCTGGACAGCGATATCACTGAAGCTTTCTTT
TRBV5-1,15,TRBJ2-3,NA,NA,CASSLGYSYTDTQYF,TGCGCCAGCAGTCTTGGATACAGCTACACAGATACGCAGTATTTT
TRBV7-2,16,TRBJ1-5,NA,NA,CASSKEGGRYNQPQHF,TGTGCCAGCAGCAAAGAAGGCGGCAGGTACAATCAGCCCCAGCATTTT
TRBV18,12,TRBJ2-7,NA,NA,CASSPGQYEQYF,TGTGCCAGCTCACCAGGACAATACGAGCAGTACTTC
TRBV6-6,11,TRBJ2-5,NA,NA,CASSYSATQYF,TGTGCCAGCAGTTACTCAGCTACCCAGTACTTC
TRBV7-9,18,TRBJ2-6,NA,TRBD2,CASSPGRMGFAGANVLTF,TGTGCCAGCAGCCCCGGGAGGATGGGCTTCGCCGGGGCCAACGTCCTGACTTTC
TRBV21-1,16,TRBJ1-4,NA,NA,CASSKVRVTLNEKLFF,TGTGCCAGCAGCAAAGTTAGGGTTACCCTTAATGAAAAACTGTTTTTT
TRBV30,15,TRBJ1-2,once,TRBD1,CAWSSSGTGSFGYTF,TGTGCCTGGAGTTCCTCCGGGACAGGGAGTTTCGGCTACACCTTC
TRBV6-1,15,TRBJ2-7,NA,TRBD1,CASSLAGQGVYEQYF,TGTGCCAGCAGTCTCGCGGGACAGGGAGTCTACGAGCAGTACTTC
TRBV7-2,14,TRBJ2-5,NA,NA,CASSLGRTQETQYF,TGTGCCAGCAGCTTAGGGCGGACTCAAGAGACCCAGTACTTC
TRBV19,15,TRBJ2-3,NA,TRBD2,CASSGVASGTHTQYF,TGTGCCAGCTCCGGAGTGGCTAGCGGGACACATACGCAGTATTTT
TRBV2,13,TRBJ2-7,NA,NA,CASSESGPTEQYF,TGTGCCAGCAGTGAAAGCGGTCCCACCGAGCAGTACTTC
TRBV28,16,TRBJ2-3,NA,TRBD2,CASSSHAGGGTDTQYF,TGTGCCAGCAGTTCCCATGCGGGGGGGGGCACAGATACGCAGTATTTT
TRBV5-6,15,TRBJ1-2,NA,NA,CASSLGGTANYGYTF,TGTGCCAGCAGCTTAGGGGGGACCGCTAACTATGGCTACACCTTC
TRBV7-9,15,TRBJ2-2,NA,NA,CASSLNPQYTGELFF,TGTGCCAGCAGCTTAAATCCACAGTACACCGGGGAGCTGTTTTTT
TRBV5-1,15,TRBJ2-3,NA,TRBD1,CASSPGTDFTDTQYF,TGCGCCAGCAGCCCCGGGACAGATTTCACAGATACGCAGTATTTT
TRBV6-5,14,TRBJ2-1,NA,TRBD2,CASRGSGGAREQFF,TGTGCCAGCAGAGGTAGCGGGGGGGCCCGAGAGCAGTTCTTC
TRBV19,14,TRBJ1-2,once,TRBD1,CASSRPDRAYGYTF,TGTGCCAGTAGTAGACCCGACAGGGCCTATGGCTACACCTTC
TRBV13,13,TRBJ2-7,NA,NA,CASSLGVQDEQYF,TGTGCCAGCAGCTTAGGCGTCCAGGACGAGCAGTACTTC
TRBV6-1,12,TRBJ1-2,NA,NA,CASSDGGYGYTF,TGTGCCAGCAGTGACGGCGGATATGGCTACACCTTC
TRBV19,15,TRBJ1-4,NA,TRBD1,CASSIGRDRREKLFF,TGTGCCAGTAGTATAGGGCGGGACAGGCGGGAAAAACTGTTTTTT
TRBV19,14,TRBJ2-7,once,TRBD2,CATRGASGSREQYF,TGTGCCACCCGAGGGGCTAGCGGGAGCCGCGAGCAGTACTTC
TRBV28,15,TRBJ1-2,NA,NA,CASSFLGSGDYGYTF,TGTGCCAGCAGTTTTCTAGGGTCCGGAGACTATGGCTACACCTTC
TRBV21-1,16,TRBJ2-7,NA,NA,CASSASDRHLPYEQYF,TGTGCCAGCAGCGCCTCGGATAGACATCTACCCTACGAGCAGTACTTC
TRBV18,15,TRBJ1-3,NA,TRBD1,CASSPQRDRLNTIYF,TGTGCCAGCTCACCACAAAGGGACAGGTTAAACACCATATATTTT
TRBV6-1,14,TRBJ1-3,NA,NA,CASSVHRAGNTIYF,TGTGCCAGCAGTGTCCACAGGGCTGGAAACACCATATATTTT
TRBV6-6,13,TRBJ1-4,NA,NA,CASSQGRNEKLFF,TGTGCCAGCAGTCAAGGGAGGAATGAAAAACTGTTTTTT
TRBV7-6,13,TRBJ2-7,NA,NA,CASSSVGNYEQYF,TGTGCCAGCAGCTCGGTGGGGAACTACGAGCAGTACTTC
TRBV13,15,TRBJ1-3,NA,TRBD1,CASSSDRGRRNTIYF,TGTGCCAGCAGCTCGGACAGGGGGAGAAGAAACACCATATATTTT
TRBV2,11,TRBJ2-7,NA,NA,CASKGGREQYF,TGTGCCAGCAAGGGGGGGCGGGAGCAGTACTTC
TRBV9,15,TRBJ2-3,once,TRBD1,CASSVRTGATDTQYF,TGTGCCAGCAGCGTCCGGACAGGGGCCACAGATACGCAGTATTTT
TRBV10-3,16,TRBJ1-5,few,TRBD1,CAISESEGASNQPQHF,TGTGCCATCAGTGAGTCGGAGGGGGCTAGCAATCAGCCCCAGCATTTT
TRBV23-1,10,TRBJ2-7,NA,NA,CASSHHEQYF,TGCGCCAGCAGCCACCACGAGCAGTACTTC
TRBV28,13,TRBJ1-5,NA,NA,CASSSDSNQPQHF,TGTGCCAGCAGTTCGGACAGCAATCAGCCCCAGCATTTT
TRBV7-3,15,TRBJ2-7,NA,NA,CASSPSGGGAYEQYF,TGTGCCAGCAGCCCAAGCGGAGGGGGGGCCTACGAGCAGTACTTC
TRBV5-1,16,TRBJ2-3,once,TRBD2,CASSLSSSGRTDTQYF,TGCGCCAGCAGCTTGTCTTCTAGCGGGAGAACAGATACGCAGTATTTT
TRBV6-5,12,TRBJ2-2,once,NA,CASGEGTGELFF,TGTGCCAGTGGAGAGGGAACGGGGGAGCTGTTTTTT
TRBV4-2,13,TRBJ1-4,once,TRBD1,CASRGQADEKLFF,TGTGCCAGCAGAGGACAGGCTGATGAAAAACTGTTTTTT
TRBV5-1,16,TRBJ1-1,NA,NA,CASSLNDQGMNTEAFF,TGCGCCAGCAGCTTGAATGATCAGGGTATGAACACTGAAGCTTTCTTT
TRBV28,13,TRBJ1-1,NA,TRBD1,CASSFENRGEAFF,TGTGCCAGCAGTTTTGAGAACAGGGGCGAAGCTTTCTTT
TRBV5-6,16,TRBJ1-2,NA,NA,CASSSRLGRAIYGYTF,TGTGCCAGCAGCTCTCGTCTGGGCAGGGCGATCTATGGCTACACCTTC
TRBV5-1,16,TRBJ1-1,NA,TRBD1,CASSLQGAEANTEAFF,TGCGCCAGCAGCCTACAGGGGGCGGAGGCGAACACTGAAGCTTTCTTT
TRBV28,16,TRBJ2-5,NA,NA,CASSFWSQGTRETQYF,TGTGCCAGCAGTTTTTGGTCCCAGGGCACGAGGGAGACCCAGTACTTC
TRBV7-2,14,TRBJ2-3,NA,NA,CASSSWEFLDTQYF,TGTGCCAGCAGCTCCTGGGAGTTCCTAGATACGCAGTATTTT
TRBV5-1,15,TRBJ1-1,NA,NA,CASSPEGGSGAEAFF,TGCGCCAGCAGCCCGGAGGGGGGGTCGGGCGCTGAAGCTTTCTTT
TRBV4-1,17,TRBJ1-3,NA,NA,CASSHPPRGRSGNTIYF,TGCGCCAGCAGCCATCCCCCCAGGGGCCGGTCTGGAAACACCATATATTTT
TRBV5-6,15,TRBJ1-6,NA,TRBD1,CASSPQGVKNSPLHF,TGTGCCAGCAGCCCACAGGGGGTTAAAAATTCACCCCTCCACTTT